Listed below are T cell receptor beta chains from one sample, sequenced in a study of blood T cell repertoires in COVID-19. Assay: immunoSEQ multiplex PCR; the TCRdb copy retains only in-frame clones and omits some. This table has some 80,000 clones, about 73% appearing once. Material: peripheral blood. Receptor source: a man aged 60-69 years with COVID-19, enrolled during active disease. CDR3s include the opening cysteine and the closing phenylalanine or tryptophan. A D gene is named only where the DNA matches it firmly. A row's size may be missing; if present it is once, few, many or a size class.

v_call	j_call	d_call	clone_size	cdr3_nt	cdr3_aa
TRBV11-2	TRBJ2-7	TRBD1	NA	TGTGCCAGCAGCTTGGGGGACAGGGGAGAGGTACGCGAGCAGTACTTC	CASSLGDRGEVREQYF
TRBV18	TRBJ1-6	NA	NA	TGTGCCAGCTCGCCCGGGGGAGGTAAGCCCCTCCACTTT	CASSPGGGKPLHF
TRBV5-4	TRBJ1-1	NA	NA	TGTGCCAGCAGCTTGGACCGGAGGGGATTTAGGTCTGAAGCTTTCTTT	CASSLDRRGFRSEAFF
TRBV5-1	TRBJ2-3	TRBD2	NA	TGCGCCAGCAGCTTGTTGGAACCTAGCGGGAGGGCCGGAGATACGCAGTATTTT	CASSLLEPSGRAGDTQYF
TRBV7-3	TRBJ1-1	NA	NA	TGTGCCAGCAGCGCTGGGGGCCTTACTGAAGCTTTCTTT	CASSAGGLTEAFF
TRBV5-1	TRBJ2-5	NA	NA	TGCGCCAGCAGCGTAAAAGAGACCCAGTACTTC	CASSVKETQYF
TRBV30	TRBJ1-1	NA	NA	TGTGCCTGGATTGGCCTGGTGGACACTGAAGCTTTCTTT	CAWIGLVDTEAFF
TRBV6-5	TRBJ1-6	NA	NA	TGTGCCAGCAGTTACATTGGGGGGTCGGGTTCACCCCTCCACTTT	CASSYIGGSGSPLHF
TRBV15	TRBJ2-1	NA	NA	TGTGCCACCAGCACGACCCGGGGACTTAAATACAATGAGCAGTTCTTC	CATSTTRGLKYNEQFF
TRBV11-2	TRBJ2-7	NA	once	TGTGCCAGCAGCTTAGTAGTCTCCTACGAGCAGTACTTC	CASSLVVSYEQYF
TRBV11-1	TRBJ2-1	TRBD1	NA	TGTGCCAGCAGCCTAGCCCTGACAGGGGGCAGGAGGAATGAGCAGTTCTTC	CASSLALTGGRRNEQFF
TRBV5-1	TRBJ1-2	TRBD1	NA	TGCGCCAGCAGCTTCCACGGGACAGGAGCTAACTATGGCTACACCTTC	CASSFHGTGANYGYTF
TRBV24-1	TRBJ2-5	NA	NA	TGTGCCACCAGTGCGGGCCAAGAGACCCAGTACTTC	CATSAGQETQYF
TRBV9	TRBJ2-5	NA	once	TGTGCCAGCAGCGTAGATGCCGATCCGGGGAAGACCCAGTACTTC	CASSVDADPGKTQYF
TRBV27	TRBJ1-1	NA	medium-sized	TGTGCCAGCAGTTCCCTGGACAGACTCAAAGCTTTCTTT	CASSSLDRLKAFF
TRBV5-4	TRBJ2-7	NA	NA	TGTGCCAGCAGCTCACAGGCCTCCTACGAGCAGTACTTC	CASSSQASYEQYF
TRBV7-2	TRBJ1-5	TRBD1	NA	TGTGCCAGCAGCCCGGGACAGGGATATCAGCCCCAGCATTTT	CASSPGQGYQPQHF
TRBV4-2	TRBJ1-4	TRBD1	NA	TGTGCCAGCAGCCAAGCACAGGGGCCGAATGAAAAACTGTTTTTT	CASSQAQGPNEKLFF
TRBV4-1	TRBJ2-3	NA	NA	TGCGCCAGCACCCTGGCGGGAACGGAGTTAGATACGCAGTATTTT	CASTLAGTELDTQYF
TRBV7-9	TRBJ2-7	NA	NA	TGTGCCAGCAGCCTAATCTTAGCCGAGCAGTACTTC	CASSLILAEQYF
TRBV6-6	TRBJ2-1	NA	NA	TGTGCCAGCAGTTACGTGGCAGGTAGCTCCTACAATGAGCAGTTCTTC	CASSYVAGSSYNEQFF
TRBV5-4	TRBJ2-5	NA	NA	TGTGCCAGCAGCTTGGACAGGTACCAAGAGACCCAGTACTTC	CASSLDRYQETQYF
TRBV7-3	TRBJ2-5	NA	NA	TGTGCCAGCAGCGCAACTAGTGGAGAGACCCAGTACTTC	CASSATSGETQYF
TRBV5-4	TRBJ2-3	TRBD2	NA	TGTGCCAGCAGCTTGGGGACTAGCGGGAGGGCCGGTACAGATACGCAGTATTTT	CASSLGTSGRAGTDTQYF
TRBV11-1	TRBJ2-7	NA	many	TGTGCCAGCAGCCGGACATCCTTGGCCGAGCAGTACTTC	CASSRTSLAEQYF
TRBV5-4	TRBJ1-2	TRBD1	few	TGTGCCAGCAGCTCCAAGACAGGGGGCTATAACCGCGGCTGGATCTATGGCTACACCTTC	CASSSKTGGYNRGWIYGYTF
TRBV11-2	TRBJ2-5	TRBD2	NA	TGTGCCAGCAGCCTCCAAGGGCTAGCGGGGGGGCTGGGGAGAGAGACCCAGTACTTC	CASSLQGLAGGLGRETQYF
TRBV19	TRBJ2-2	TRBD2	NA	TGTGCCAGTTATTCCCCGGGGGGTCTCGCGAACACCGGGGAGCTGTTTTTT	CASYSPGGLANTGELFF
TRBV5-1	TRBJ1-5	TRBD1	few	TGCGCCAGCAGCTTGGGGGACAGGTCCATGAATCTTAGCAATCAGCCCCAGCATTTT	CASSLGDRSMNLSNQPQHF
TRBV30	TRBJ2-7	NA	NA	TGTGCCTGGAGTGTTCAGGGCTCCTACGAGCAGTACTTC	CAWSVQGSYEQYF
TRBV2	TRBJ1-5	TRBD1	few	TGTGCCTGCCACAGGGGGCTTCCTTATGTCGGTCAGCCCCAGCATTTT	CACHRGLPYVGQPQHF
TRBV6-1	TRBJ1-1	NA	NA	TGTGCCAGCAGTGAAGAGGCAGGGGTGGCTTTCTTT	CASSEEAGVAFF
TRBV12-3/TRBV12-4	TRBJ1-1	NA	NA	TGTGCCAGCAGCCCCCTTACGGGGACTGAAGCTTTCTTT	CASSPLTGTEAFF
TRBV6-2/TRBV6-3	TRBJ2-1	NA	NA	TGTGCCAGCAGTTACGCAGACAATGAGCAGTTCTTC	CASSYADNEQFF
TRBV14	TRBJ1-1	TRBD1	NA	TGTGCCAGCAGCCAATCCTCCGGGACAGAGAACACTGAAGCTTTCTTT	CASSQSSGTENTEAFF
TRBV14	TRBJ2-3	NA	few	TGTGCCAGCAGCCCCTGGCAGGGCACAGATACGCAGTATTTT	CASSPWQGTDTQYF
TRBV9	TRBJ2-7	NA	few	TGTGCCAGCAGCGTGGCGGGACGGCCTTTTTCCTACGAGCAGTACTTC	CASSVAGRPFSYEQYF
TRBV5-1	TRBJ2-7	TRBD2	NA	TGCGCCAGCAGCTTGGCCGGAACTAGCGGGGGAGTGCCCTACGAGCAGTACTTC	CASSLAGTSGGVPYEQYF
TRBV30	TRBJ2-7	TRBD1	NA	TGTGCCTCGGGACAGGTCTCGGAGCAGTACTTC	CASGQVSEQYF
TRBV5-5	TRBJ2-5	NA	NA	TGTGCCAGCAGCTTAAGGGGGGAGGGGACCCAGTACTTC	CASSLRGEGTQYF
TRBV2	TRBJ1-5	NA	NA	TGTGCCAGCAGTGGGGCGACGTCTATTAGCAATCAGCCCCAGCATTTT	CASSGATSISNQPQHF
TRBV5-1	TRBJ2-2	NA	NA	TGCGCCAGCAGCTTGGCCGTGGGAGTGGGGAGAGGCACCGGGGAGCTGTTTTTT	CASSLAVGVGRGTGELFF
TRBV5-1	TRBJ2-7	NA	NA	TGCGCCAGCAGCCTAGAACGTTACGAGCAGTACTTC	CASSLERYEQYF
TRBV7-3	TRBJ2-2	NA	NA	TGTGCCAGCAGCTCACCCTCGACACCCGGGGAGCTGTTTTTT	CASSSPSTPGELFF
TRBV27	TRBJ1-3	TRBD1	once	TGTGCCAGTAGCCTATCAGGGGGTGCTGGAAACACCATATATTTT	CASSLSGGAGNTIYF